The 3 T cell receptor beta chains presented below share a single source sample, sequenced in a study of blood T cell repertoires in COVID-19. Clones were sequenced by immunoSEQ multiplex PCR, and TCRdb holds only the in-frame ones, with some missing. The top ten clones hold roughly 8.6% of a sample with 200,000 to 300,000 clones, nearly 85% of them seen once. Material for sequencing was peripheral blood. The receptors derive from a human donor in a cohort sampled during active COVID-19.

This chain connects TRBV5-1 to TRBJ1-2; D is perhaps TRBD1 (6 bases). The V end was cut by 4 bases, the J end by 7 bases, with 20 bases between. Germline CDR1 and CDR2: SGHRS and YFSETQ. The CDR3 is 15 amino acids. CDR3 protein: CASSTGQRLSSGYTF. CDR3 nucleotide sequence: TGCGCCAGCAGCACAGGACAGCGGCTCAGTAGTGGCTACACCTTC.

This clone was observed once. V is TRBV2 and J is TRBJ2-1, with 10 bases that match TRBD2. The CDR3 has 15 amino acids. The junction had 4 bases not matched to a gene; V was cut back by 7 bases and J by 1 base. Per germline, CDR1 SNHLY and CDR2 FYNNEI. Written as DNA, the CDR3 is TGTGCCAGCAAAACTAGCGGGGTTTCCTACAATGAGCAGTTCTTC. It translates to CASKTSGVSYNEQFF. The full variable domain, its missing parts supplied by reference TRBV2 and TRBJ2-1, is EPEVTQTPSHQVTQMGQEVILRCVPISNHLYFYWYRQILGQKVEFLVSFYNNEISEKSEIFDDQFSVERPDGSNFTLKIRSTKLEDSAMYFCASKTSGVSYNEQFFGPGTRLTVL.

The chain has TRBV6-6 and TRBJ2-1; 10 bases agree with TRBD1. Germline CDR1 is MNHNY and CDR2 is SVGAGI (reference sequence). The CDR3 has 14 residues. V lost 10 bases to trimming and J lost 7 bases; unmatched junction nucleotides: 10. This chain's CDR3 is CATLRDRGKNEQFF. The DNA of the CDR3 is TGTGCCACATTAAGGGACAGGGGAAAAAATGAGCAGTTCTTC.